One sample yielded the 2 T cell receptor beta chains listed below, sequenced in a study of blood T cell repertoires in COVID-19. The assay was immunoSEQ multiplex PCR, and TCRdb's table has in-frame clones only and misses some. The data hold roughly 150,000 clones, with 70% to 90% observed a single time. The source material was peripheral blood. Receptors were obtained from a man older than 75 with COVID-19, enrolled during active disease.

The V gene is TRBV4-1, the J gene TRBJ1-3; D is unresolved. Trimming removed 0 bases at V and 0 bases at J, with 6 bases between. The CDR3 loop spans 15 amino acids. The germline CDR1 and CDR2 sequences are MGHRA and YSYEKL. The DNA of the CDR3 is TGCGCCAGCAGCCAAGAGGCCACCTCTGGAAACACCATATATTTT. It specifies CASSQEATSGNTIYF.

This rearrangement joins TRBV24-1 to TRBJ1-2; D unresolved. The CDR3 length is 12 residues. Deletions cut 7 bases from V and 4 bases from J, with 9 bases between. Germline lookup yields CDR1 KGHDR and CDR2 SFDVKD. The CDR3 DNA sequence: TGTGCCACCAGCGCCCCGGGCTATGGCTACACCTTC. Its protein product is CATSAPGYGYTF.